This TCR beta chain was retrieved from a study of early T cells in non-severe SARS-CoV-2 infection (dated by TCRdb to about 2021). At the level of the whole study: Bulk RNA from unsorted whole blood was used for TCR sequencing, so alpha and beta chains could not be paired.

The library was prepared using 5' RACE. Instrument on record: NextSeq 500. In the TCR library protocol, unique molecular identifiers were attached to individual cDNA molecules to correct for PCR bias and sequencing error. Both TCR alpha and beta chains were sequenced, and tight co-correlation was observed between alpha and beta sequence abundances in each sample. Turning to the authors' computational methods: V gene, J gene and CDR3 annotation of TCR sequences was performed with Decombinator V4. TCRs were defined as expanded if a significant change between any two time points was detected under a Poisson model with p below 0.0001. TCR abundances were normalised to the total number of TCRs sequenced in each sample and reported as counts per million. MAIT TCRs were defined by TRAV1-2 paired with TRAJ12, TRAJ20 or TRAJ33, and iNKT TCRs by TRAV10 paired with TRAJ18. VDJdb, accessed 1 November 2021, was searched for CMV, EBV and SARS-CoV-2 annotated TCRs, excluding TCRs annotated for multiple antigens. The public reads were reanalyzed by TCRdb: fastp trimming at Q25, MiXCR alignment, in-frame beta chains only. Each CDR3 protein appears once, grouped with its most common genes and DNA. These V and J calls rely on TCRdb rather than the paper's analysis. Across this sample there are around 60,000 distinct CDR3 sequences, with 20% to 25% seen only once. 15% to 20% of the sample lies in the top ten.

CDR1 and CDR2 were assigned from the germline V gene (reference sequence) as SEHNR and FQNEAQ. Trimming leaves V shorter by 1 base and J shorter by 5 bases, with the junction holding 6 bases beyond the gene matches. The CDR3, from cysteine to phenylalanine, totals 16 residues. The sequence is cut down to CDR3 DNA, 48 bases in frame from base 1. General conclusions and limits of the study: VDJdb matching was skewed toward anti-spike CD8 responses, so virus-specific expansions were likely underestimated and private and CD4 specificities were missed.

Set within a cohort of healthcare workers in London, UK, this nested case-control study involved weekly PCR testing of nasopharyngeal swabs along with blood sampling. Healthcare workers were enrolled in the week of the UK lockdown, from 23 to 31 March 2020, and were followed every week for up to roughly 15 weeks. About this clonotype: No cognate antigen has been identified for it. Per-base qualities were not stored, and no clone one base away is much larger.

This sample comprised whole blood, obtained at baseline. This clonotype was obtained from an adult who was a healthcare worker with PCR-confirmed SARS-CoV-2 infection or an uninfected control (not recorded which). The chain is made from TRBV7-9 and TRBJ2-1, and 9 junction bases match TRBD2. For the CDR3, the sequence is CASSLGNSGGNNEQFF. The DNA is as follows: TGTGCCAGCAGCTTAGGTAATAGCGGGGGAAACAATGAGCAGTTCTTC.